The T cell receptor (beta chain) under discussion was sequenced for a study of T cell repertoires in ileal Crohn's disease. Study context: All patients had surgery for stricturing (around 60%) or penetrating (about 39%) disease. The study's findings and limits: Compared with CD4 T cells, sorted CD8 cells carried more expanded clones.

Worth noting for this clone: Its antigen remains unknown.

Data came from immunoSEQ multiplex PCR; TCRdb stores just in-frame clones and leaves some out. This sample carries roughly 60,000 clones, approximately 88% of them seen once, and the ten largest clones take over 2%. V was cut by 10 bases and J by 0 bases, with 16 bases left in between. CDR3 size: 15 residues. Germline V lookup: CDR1 MNHNS, CDR2 SASEGT. Time point noted: neoterminal ileum biopsy at postoperative endoscopy, about 6 months after surgery. What was sequenced was ileal tissue. The receptor was isolated from an adult with Crohn's disease. V usage is TRBV6-1 and J usage is TRBJ1-5; TRBD1 is a possible D gene (6 bases). The CDR3 sequence is CATRQDLYSNQPQHF. The CDR3 region has the DNA TGTGCCACCCGACAGGATCTCTATAGCAATCAGCCCCAGCATTTT.